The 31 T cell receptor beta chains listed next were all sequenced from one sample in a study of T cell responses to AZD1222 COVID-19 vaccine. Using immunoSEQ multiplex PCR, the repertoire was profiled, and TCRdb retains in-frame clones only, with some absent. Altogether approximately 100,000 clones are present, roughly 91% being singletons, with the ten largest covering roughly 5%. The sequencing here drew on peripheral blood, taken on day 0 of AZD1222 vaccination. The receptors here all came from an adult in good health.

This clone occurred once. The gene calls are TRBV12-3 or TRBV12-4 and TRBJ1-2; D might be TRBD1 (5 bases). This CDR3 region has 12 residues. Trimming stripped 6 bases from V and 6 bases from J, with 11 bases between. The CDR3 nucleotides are TGTGCCAGCAGAGACAGACAGCATGGCTACACCTTC. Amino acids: CASRDRQHGYTF.

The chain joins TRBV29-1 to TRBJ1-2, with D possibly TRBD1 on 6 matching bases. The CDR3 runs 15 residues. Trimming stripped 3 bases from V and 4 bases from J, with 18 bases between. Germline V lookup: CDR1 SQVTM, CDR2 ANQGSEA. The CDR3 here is CSVDPQRGAPYGYTF. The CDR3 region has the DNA TGCAGCGTTGACCCTCAAAGGGGGGCCCCCTATGGCTACACCTTC.

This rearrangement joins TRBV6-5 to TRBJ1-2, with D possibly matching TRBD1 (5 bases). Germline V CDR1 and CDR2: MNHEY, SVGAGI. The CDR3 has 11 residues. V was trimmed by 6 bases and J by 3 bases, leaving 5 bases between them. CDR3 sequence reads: CASRGDYGYTF. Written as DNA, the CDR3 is TGTGCCAGCAGGGGGGACTATGGCTACACCTTC.

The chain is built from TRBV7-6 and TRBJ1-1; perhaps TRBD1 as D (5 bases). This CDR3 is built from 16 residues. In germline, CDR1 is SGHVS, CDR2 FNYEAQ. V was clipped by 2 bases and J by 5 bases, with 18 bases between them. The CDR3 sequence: CASSLRGGAGGTEAFF. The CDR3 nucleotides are TGTGCCAGCAGCTTACGTGGTGGGGCAGGAGGAACTGAAGCTTTCTTT.

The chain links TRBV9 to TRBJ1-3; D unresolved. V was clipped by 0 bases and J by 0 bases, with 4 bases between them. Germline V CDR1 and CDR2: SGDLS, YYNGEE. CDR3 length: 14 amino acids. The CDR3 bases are TGTGCCAGCAGCGTAGGAGACTCTGGAAACACCATATATTTT. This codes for CASSVGDSGNTIYF.

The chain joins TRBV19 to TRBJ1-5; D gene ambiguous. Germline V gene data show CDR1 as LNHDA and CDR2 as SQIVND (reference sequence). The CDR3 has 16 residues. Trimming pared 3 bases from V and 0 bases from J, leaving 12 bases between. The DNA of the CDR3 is TGTGCCAGTAGTATTTCGTTCGCGGGTAGCAATCAGCCCCAGCATTTT. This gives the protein CASSISFAGSNQPQHF.

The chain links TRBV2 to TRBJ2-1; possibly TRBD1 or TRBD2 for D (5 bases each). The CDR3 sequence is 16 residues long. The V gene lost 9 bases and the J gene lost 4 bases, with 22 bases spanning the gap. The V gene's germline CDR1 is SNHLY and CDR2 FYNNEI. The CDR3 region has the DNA TGTGCCAGTAGACGAGGGGCCACTCGGGATTACAATGAGCAGTTCTTC. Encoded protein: CASRRGATRDYNEQFF.

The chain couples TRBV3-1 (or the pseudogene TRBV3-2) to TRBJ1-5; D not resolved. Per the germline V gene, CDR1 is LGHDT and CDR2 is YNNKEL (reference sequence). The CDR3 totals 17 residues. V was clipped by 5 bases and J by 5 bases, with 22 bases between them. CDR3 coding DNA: TGTGCCAGCAGCTCACTCCTTCCCATTTGGCATCATCAGCCCCAGCATTTT. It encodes CASSSLLPIWHHQPQHF.

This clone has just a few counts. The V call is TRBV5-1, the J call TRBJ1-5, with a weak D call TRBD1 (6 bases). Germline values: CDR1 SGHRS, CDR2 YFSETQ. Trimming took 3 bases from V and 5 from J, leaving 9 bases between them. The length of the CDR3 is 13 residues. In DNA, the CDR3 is TGCGCCAGCAGCTGGGACACCGATCAGCCCCAGCATTTT. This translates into CASSWDTDQPQHF. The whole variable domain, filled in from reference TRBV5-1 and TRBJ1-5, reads KAGVTQTPRYLIKTRGQQVTLSCSPISGHRSVSWYQQTPGQGLQFLFEYFSETQRNKGNFPGRFSGRQFSNSRSEMNVSTLELGDSALYLCASSWDTDQPQHFGDGTRLSIL.

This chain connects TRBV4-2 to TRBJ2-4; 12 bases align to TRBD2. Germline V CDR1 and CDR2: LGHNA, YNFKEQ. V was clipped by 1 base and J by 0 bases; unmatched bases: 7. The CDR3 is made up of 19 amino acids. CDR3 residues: CASSQVTLAGGLAKNIQYF. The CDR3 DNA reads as TGTGCCAGCAGCCAAGTCACACTAGCGGGGGGCCTAGCCAAAAACATTCAGTACTTC.

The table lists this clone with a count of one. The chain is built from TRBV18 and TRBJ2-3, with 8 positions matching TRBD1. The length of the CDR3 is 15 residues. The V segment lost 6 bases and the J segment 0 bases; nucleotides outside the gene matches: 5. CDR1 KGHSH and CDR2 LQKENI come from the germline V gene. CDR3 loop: CASSPGQASTDTQYF. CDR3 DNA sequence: TGTGCCAGCTCCCCGGGACAGGCTAGCACAGATACGCAGTATTTT.

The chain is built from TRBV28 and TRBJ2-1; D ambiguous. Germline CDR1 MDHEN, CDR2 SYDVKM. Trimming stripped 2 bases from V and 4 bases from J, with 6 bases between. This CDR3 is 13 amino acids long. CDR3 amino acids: CASSLMLYNEQFF. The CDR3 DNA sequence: TGTGCCAGCAGTTTAATGCTGTACAATGAGCAGTTCTTC.

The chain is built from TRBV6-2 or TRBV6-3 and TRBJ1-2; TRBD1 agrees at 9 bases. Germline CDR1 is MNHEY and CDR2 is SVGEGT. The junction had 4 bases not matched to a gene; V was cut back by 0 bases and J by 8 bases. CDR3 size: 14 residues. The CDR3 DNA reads TGTGCCAGCAGTTACTCCTGGACAGGGGACGGCTACACCTTC. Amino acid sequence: CASSYSWTGDGYTF.

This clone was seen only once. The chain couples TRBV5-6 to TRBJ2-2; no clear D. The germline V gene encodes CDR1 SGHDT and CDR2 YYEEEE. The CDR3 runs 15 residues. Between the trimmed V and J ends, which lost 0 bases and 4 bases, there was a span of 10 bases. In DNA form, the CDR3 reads TGTGCCAGCAGCTTGGGTCTGTGGAGCACCGGGGAGCTGTTTTTT. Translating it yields CASSLGLWSTGELFF.

The DNA for the CDR3 is TGTGCCAGCAGTCGCGGGGGGACGACAGATACGCAGTATTTT. As protein: CASSRGGTTDTQYF. This sequence joins TRBV7-2 and TRBJ2-3; TRBD2 matches at 8 bases. The CDR3 totals 14 residues. Germline V gives CDR1 SGHTA, CDR2 FQGNSA. The V segment lost 6 bases and the J segment 3 bases; nucleotides outside the gene matches: 5.

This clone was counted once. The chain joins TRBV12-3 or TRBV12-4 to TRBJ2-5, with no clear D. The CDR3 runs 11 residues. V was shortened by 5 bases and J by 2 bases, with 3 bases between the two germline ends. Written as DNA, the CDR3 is TGTGCCAGCAGTGGACAAGAGACCCAGTACTTC. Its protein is CASSGQETQYF.

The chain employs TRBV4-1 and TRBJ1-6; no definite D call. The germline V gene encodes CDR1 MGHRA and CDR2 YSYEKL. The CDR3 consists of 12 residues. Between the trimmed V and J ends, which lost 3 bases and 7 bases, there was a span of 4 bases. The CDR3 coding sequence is TGCGCCAGCAGCCAGGTCAATTCACCCCTCCACTTT. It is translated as CASSQVNSPLHF.

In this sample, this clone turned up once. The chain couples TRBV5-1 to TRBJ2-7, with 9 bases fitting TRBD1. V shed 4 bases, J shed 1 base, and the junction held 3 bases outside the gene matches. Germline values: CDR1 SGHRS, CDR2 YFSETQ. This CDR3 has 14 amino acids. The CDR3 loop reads CASSSGTGSYEQYF. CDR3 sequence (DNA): TGCGCCAGCAGCAGCGGGACAGGGTCCTACGAGCAGTACTTC.

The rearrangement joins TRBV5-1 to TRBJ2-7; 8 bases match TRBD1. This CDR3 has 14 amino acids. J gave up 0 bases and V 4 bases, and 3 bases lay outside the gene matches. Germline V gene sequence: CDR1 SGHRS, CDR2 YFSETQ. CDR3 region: CASSAGQVSYEQYF. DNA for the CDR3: TGCGCCAGCAGCGCGGGACAGGTCTCCTACGAGCAGTACTTC. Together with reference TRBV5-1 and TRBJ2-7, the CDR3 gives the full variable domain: KAGVTQTPRYLIKTRGQQVTLSCSPISGHRSVSWYQQTPGQGLQFLFEYFSETQRNKGNFPGRFSGRQFSNSRSEMNVSTLELGDSALYLCASSAGQVSYEQYFGPGTRLTVT.

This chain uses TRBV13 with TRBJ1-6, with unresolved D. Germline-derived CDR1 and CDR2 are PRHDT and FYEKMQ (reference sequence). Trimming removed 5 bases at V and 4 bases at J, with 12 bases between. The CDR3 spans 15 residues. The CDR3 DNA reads TGTGCCAGCAGCGCCTCAGGAGAGTATAATTCACCCCTCCACTTT. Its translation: CASSASGEYNSPLHF.

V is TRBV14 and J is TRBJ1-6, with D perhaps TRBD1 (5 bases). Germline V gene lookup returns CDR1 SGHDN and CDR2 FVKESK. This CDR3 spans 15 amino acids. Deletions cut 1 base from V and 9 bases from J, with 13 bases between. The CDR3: CASSQVGAGRSPLHF. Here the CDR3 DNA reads TGTGCCAGCAGCCAAGTTGGGGCAGGCCGTTCACCCCTCCACTTT.

CDR3 sequence: CASSFSGGGYTF. CDR3 DNA: TGTGCCAGCAGCTTTTCAGGGGGAGGCTACACCTTC. The chain is built from TRBV5-4 and TRBJ1-2, with 7 bases identical to TRBD1. The germline CDR1 and CDR2 sequences are SGHNT and YYREEE (reference sequence). The CDR3 extends over 12 amino acids. Trimming removed 2 bases from V and 8 bases from J; junction bases left unmatched: 3.

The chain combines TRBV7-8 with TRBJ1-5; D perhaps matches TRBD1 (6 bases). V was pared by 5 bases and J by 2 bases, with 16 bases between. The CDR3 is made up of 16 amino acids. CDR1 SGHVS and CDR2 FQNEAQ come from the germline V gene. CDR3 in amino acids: CASSPLGGEGNQPQHF. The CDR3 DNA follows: TGTGCCAGCAGCCCACTTGGGGGCGAGGGCAATCAGCCCCAGCATTTT.

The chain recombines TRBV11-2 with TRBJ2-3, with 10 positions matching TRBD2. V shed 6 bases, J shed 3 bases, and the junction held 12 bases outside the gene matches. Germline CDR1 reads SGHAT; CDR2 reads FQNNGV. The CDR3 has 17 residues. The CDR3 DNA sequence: TGTGCCAGCAGTTCACTGTTGTCTAGCGGGGGAACAGATACGCAGTATTTT. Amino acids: CASSSLLSSGGTDTQYF.

CDR3 region: CASSMLRQETQYF. The CDR3 bases are TGTGCCAGTAGTATGTTGCGCCAAGAGACCCAGTACTTC. The rearrangement links TRBV19 to TRBJ2-5; D unclear. The germline V gene has CDR1 LNHDA and CDR2 SQIVND (reference sequence). V was cut by 3 bases and J by 1 base, with 6 bases left in between. The CDR3 length is 13 residues.

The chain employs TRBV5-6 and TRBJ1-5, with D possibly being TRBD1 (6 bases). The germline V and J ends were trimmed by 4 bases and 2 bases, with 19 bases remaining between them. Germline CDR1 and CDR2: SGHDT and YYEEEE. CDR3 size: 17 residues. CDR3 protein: CASSLSTGFLGNQPQHF. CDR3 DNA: TGTGCCAGCAGCCTCAGTACAGGGTTTCTGGGCAATCAGCCCCAGCATTTT.

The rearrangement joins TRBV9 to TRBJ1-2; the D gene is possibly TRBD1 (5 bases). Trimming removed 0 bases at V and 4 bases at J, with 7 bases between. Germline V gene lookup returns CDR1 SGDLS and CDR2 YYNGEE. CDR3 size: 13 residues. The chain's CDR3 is CASSVDQGYGYTF. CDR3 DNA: TGTGCCAGCAGCGTAGATCAGGGCTATGGCTACACCTTC.

The CDR3 loop reads CASSPIQGETDYGYTF. In DNA, the CDR3 is TGTGCCAGCAGCCCCATACAGGGGGAGACTGACTATGGCTACACCTTC. The chain joins TRBV7-8 to TRBJ1-2; 8 positions match TRBD1. This CDR3 region has 16 residues. Germline CDR1 and CDR2: SGHVS and FQNEAQ. V was clipped by 5 bases and J by 3 bases; unmatched bases: 11.

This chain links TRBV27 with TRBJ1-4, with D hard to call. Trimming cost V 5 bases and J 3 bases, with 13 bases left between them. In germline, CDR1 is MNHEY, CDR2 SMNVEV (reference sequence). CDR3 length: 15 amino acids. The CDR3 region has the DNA TGTGCCAGCAGTCCAAACATGTCTGCTAATGAAAAACTGTTTTTT. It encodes CASSPNMSANEKLFF.

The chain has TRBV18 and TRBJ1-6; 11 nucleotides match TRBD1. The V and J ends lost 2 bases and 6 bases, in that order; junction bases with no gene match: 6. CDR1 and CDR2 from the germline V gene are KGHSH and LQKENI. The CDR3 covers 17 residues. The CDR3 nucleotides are TGTGCCAGCTCACCAGCGGACAGGGGGCATCTTAATTCACCCCTCCACTTT. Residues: CASSPADRGHLNSPLHF.

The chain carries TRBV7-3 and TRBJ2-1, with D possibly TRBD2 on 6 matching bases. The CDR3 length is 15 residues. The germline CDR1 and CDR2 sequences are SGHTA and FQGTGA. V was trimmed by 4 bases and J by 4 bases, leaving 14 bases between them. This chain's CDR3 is CASSSLASAYNEQFF. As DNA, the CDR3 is TGTGCCAGCAGCTCCCTGGCTAGCGCTTACAATGAGCAGTTCTTC.